A selection of T cell receptor beta chains follows, all from one sample in a study of blood T cell repertoires in COVID-19. Using immunoSEQ multiplex PCR, the repertoire was profiled, and TCRdb retains in-frame clones only, with some absent. The data contain around 270,000 clones, about 88% of them singletons. Sequencing input: peripheral blood. The receptors stem from a man between 60 and 75 years old who had recovered from COVID-19. Each CDR3 is given with its conserved first and last residue. The order of the fields is clone size, J gene, V gene, CDR3 length, D gene, CDR3 protein, CDR3 DNA. D genes are given only for firm matches. Some rows mark clone size as missing; the rest say once, few, many or name a class of expanded clone.

clone size: -
J gene: TRBJ1-3
V gene: TRBV12-3/TRBV12-4
CDR3 length: 13
D gene: -
CDR3 protein: CASSSGPRNTIYF
CDR3 DNA: TGTGCCAGCAGTTCGGGTCCAAGAAACACCATATATTTT

clone size: -
J gene: TRBJ2-7
V gene: TRBV4-1
CDR3 length: 16
D gene: TRBD1
CDR3 protein: CASSQTPGQGSYEQYF
CDR3 DNA: TGCGCCAGCAGCCAAACACCGGGACAGGGATCCTACGAGCAGTACTTC

clone size: -
J gene: TRBJ2-5
V gene: TRBV2
CDR3 length: 12
D gene: -
CDR3 protein: CATDRHQETQYF
CDR3 DNA: TGTGCCACCGACAGACACCAAGAGACCCAGTACTTC

clone size: -
J gene: TRBJ1-6
V gene: TRBV2
CDR3 length: 19
D gene: TRBD1
CDR3 protein: CASRPTGTGASRYNSPLHF
CDR3 DNA: TGTGCCAGCAGGCCAACTGGGACAGGGGCTTCCCGCTATAATTCACCCCTCCACTTT

clone size: -
J gene: TRBJ1-5
V gene: TRBV11-3
CDR3 length: 17
D gene: -
CDR3 protein: CASSLEGHKGGNQPQHF
CDR3 DNA: TGTGCCAGCAGCTTAGAAGGGCACAAAGGGGGAAATCAGCCCCAGCATTTT

clone size: -
J gene: TRBJ2-7
V gene: TRBV7-2
CDR3 length: 15
D gene: TRBD2
CDR3 protein: CASSLTSGGPAEQYF
CDR3 DNA: TGTGCCAGCAGCTTAACTAGCGGGGGGCCAGCTGAGCAGTACTTC

clone size: -
J gene: TRBJ1-1
V gene: TRBV30
CDR3 length: 13
D gene: -
CDR3 protein: CAWSSTGSVEAFF
CDR3 DNA: TGTGCCTGGAGTTCAACAGGGTCAGTTGAAGCTTTCTTT

clone size: -
J gene: TRBJ1-2
V gene: TRBV7-3
CDR3 length: 14
D gene: -
CDR3 protein: CASSLKGGAGGYTF
CDR3 DNA: TGTGCCAGCAGCTTAAAGGGAGGCGCTGGGGGCTACACCTTC

clone size: -
J gene: TRBJ2-3
V gene: TRBV15
CDR3 length: 16
D gene: -
CDR3 protein: CATSRDQAYRTDTQYF
CDR3 DNA: TGTGCCACCAGCAGAGATCAGGCCTACCGCACAGATACGCAGTATTTT

clone size: -
J gene: TRBJ2-3
V gene: TRBV24-1
CDR3 length: 16
D gene: TRBD2
CDR3 protein: CATSDFSGGVTDTQYF
CDR3 DNA: TGTGCCACCAGTGACTTTAGCGGGGGGGTGACAGATACGCAGTATTTT

clone size: -
J gene: TRBJ1-3
V gene: TRBV5-1
CDR3 length: 18
D gene: TRBD1
CDR3 protein: CASDPRDSRHSSGNTIYF
CDR3 DNA: TGCGCCAGCGACCCCCGGGACAGCCGACATAGCTCTGGAAACACCATATATTTT

clone size: -
J gene: TRBJ1-3
V gene: TRBV7-8
CDR3 length: 16
D gene: -
CDR3 protein: CASSLGSVLSGNTIYF
CDR3 DNA: TGTGCCAGCAGCTTAGGTAGTGTTCTCTCTGGAAACACCATATATTTT

clone size: once
J gene: TRBJ2-7
V gene: TRBV3-1/TRBV3-2
CDR3 length: 15
D gene: -
CDR3 protein: CASSQDLTGLYEQYF
CDR3 DNA: TGTGCCAGCAGCCAGGATTTAACGGGTCTCTACGAGCAGTACTTC

clone size: many
J gene: TRBJ1-6
V gene: TRBV25-1
CDR3 length: 14
D gene: TRBD1
CDR3 protein: CASSWDRDNSPLHF
CDR3 DNA: TGTGCCAGCAGTTGGGACAGGGATAATTCACCCCTCCACTTT

clone size: once
J gene: TRBJ2-3
V gene: TRBV10-3
CDR3 length: 15
D gene: TRBD1
CDR3 protein: CAISESTGLTDTQYF
CDR3 DNA: TGTGCCATCAGTGAGTCGACAGGGCTGACAGATACGCAGTATTTT

clone size: few
J gene: TRBJ2-3
V gene: TRBV7-8
CDR3 length: 16
D gene: TRBD2
CDR3 protein: CASSLGAGGGADTQYF
CDR3 DNA: TGTGCCAGCAGCTTAGGGGCGGGCGGGGGTGCAGATACGCAGTATTTT

clone size: -
J gene: TRBJ2-1
V gene: TRBV6-5
CDR3 length: 15
D gene: TRBD2
CDR3 protein: CASRLAGGSYNEQFF
CDR3 DNA: TGTGCCAGCAGGCTAGCGGGGGGCTCCTACAATGAGCAGTTCTTC

clone size: -
J gene: TRBJ2-3
V gene: TRBV18
CDR3 length: 15
D gene: -
CDR3 protein: CASSPLGRGTDTQYF
CDR3 DNA: TGTGCCAGCTCACCATTGGGCAGGGGCACAGATACGCAGTATTTT

clone size: -
J gene: TRBJ2-1
V gene: TRBV5-5
CDR3 length: 14
D gene: -
CDR3 protein: CASSLLTGRSEQFF
CDR3 DNA: TGTGCCAGCAGCTTGCTGACAGGTAGGAGTGAGCAGTTCTTC

clone size: few
J gene: TRBJ2-3
V gene: TRBV7-3
CDR3 length: 15
D gene: TRBD2
CDR3 protein: CASSSGLAGTDTQYF
CDR3 DNA: TGTGCCAGCAGCTCCGGACTAGCGGGCACAGATACGCAGTATTTT

clone size: -
J gene: TRBJ1-5
V gene: TRBV27
CDR3 length: 17
D gene: -
CDR3 protein: CASSLKADSYSNQPQHF
CDR3 DNA: TGTGCCAGCAGTTTAAAAGCGGACAGTTATAGCAATCAGCCCCAGCATTTT

clone size: -
J gene: TRBJ1-5
V gene: TRBV5-8
CDR3 length: 14
D gene: TRBD1
CDR3 protein: CASSVGTDHQPQHF
CDR3 DNA: TGTGCCAGCAGCGTTGGGACAGATCATCAGCCCCAGCATTTT

clone size: -
J gene: TRBJ1-5
V gene: TRBV19
CDR3 length: 17
D gene: -
CDR3 protein: CASSILNTDRKNQPQHF
CDR3 DNA: TGTGCCAGTAGTATTCTTAACACGGACAGAAAAAATCAGCCCCAGCATTTT

clone size: once
J gene: TRBJ1-1
V gene: TRBV9
CDR3 length: 14
D gene: -
CDR3 protein: CASSLGSDRTEAFF
CDR3 DNA: TGTGCCAGCAGCCTGGGGAGTGATAGAACTGAAGCTTTCTTT

clone size: -
J gene: TRBJ1-3
V gene: TRBV7-7
CDR3 length: 15
D gene: TRBD1
CDR3 protein: CASSLGTGSGNTIYF
CDR3 DNA: TGTGCCAGCAGCTTAGGGACAGGCTCTGGAAACACCATATATTTT